Only a few counts were recorded for the clone carrying this T cell receptor beta chain. The trim removed 1 base at V and 13 bases at J, leaving 4 bases unmatched. CDR3 length: 12 residues. Per germline, CDR1 SGHVS and CDR2 FQNEAQ. This entry comes from a study of early T cells in non-severe SARS-CoV-2 infection. TCRdb independently ran MiXCR on the 5' RACE reads; one entry per CDR3 protein. Here the sample spans 20,000 to 30,000 distinct CDR3 sequences, 5.5% being singletons. The specimen sequenced was whole blood. The source is an adult who was a healthcare worker with PCR-confirmed SARS-CoV-2 infection or an uninfected control (not recorded which). The chain has TRBV7-8 and TRBJ1-3; 7 bases fit TRBD1. This CDR3 reads CASSLGGDSIYF. The CDR3 coding sequence is TGTGCCAGCAGCTTAGGAGGGGACAGTATATATTTT.